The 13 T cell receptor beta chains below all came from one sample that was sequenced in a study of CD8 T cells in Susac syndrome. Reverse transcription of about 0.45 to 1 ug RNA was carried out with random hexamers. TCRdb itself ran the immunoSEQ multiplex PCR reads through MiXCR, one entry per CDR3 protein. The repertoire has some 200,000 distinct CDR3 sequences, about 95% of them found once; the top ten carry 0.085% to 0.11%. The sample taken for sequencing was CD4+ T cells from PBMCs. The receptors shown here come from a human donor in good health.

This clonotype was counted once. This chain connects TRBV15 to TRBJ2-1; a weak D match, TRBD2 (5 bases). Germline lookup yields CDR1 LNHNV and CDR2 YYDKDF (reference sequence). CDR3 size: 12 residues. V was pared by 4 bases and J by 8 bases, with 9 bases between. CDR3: CATSTLGDEQFF. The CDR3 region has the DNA TGTGCCACCAGCACGCTCGGGGATGAGCAGTTCTTC.

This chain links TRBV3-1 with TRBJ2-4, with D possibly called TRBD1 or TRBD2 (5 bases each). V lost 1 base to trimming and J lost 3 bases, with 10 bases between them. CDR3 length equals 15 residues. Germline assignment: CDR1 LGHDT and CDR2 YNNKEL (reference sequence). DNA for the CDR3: TGTGCCAGCAGCCAAGGGGGGAACGGCAAAAACATTCAGTACTTC. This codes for CASSQGGNGKNIQYF.

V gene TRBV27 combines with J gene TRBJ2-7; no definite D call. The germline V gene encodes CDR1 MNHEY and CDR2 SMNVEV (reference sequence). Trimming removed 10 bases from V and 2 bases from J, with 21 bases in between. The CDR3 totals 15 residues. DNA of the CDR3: TGTGCCACCCTCAAGCACAGCGCCCCACCCTACGAGCAGTACTTC. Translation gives CATLKHSAPPYEQYF.

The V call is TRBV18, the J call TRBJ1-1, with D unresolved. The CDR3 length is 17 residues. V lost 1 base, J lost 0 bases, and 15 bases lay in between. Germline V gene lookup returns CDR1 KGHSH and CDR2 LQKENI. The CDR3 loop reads CASSPLLSDRMNTEAFF. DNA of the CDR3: TGTGCCAGCTCACCACTCCTCTCGGATCGGATGAACACTGAAGCTTTCTTT.

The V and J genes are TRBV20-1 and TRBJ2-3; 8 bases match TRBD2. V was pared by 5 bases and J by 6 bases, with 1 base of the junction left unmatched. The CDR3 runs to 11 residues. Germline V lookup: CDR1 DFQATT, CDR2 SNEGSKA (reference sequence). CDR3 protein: CSAPGGDTQYF. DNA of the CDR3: TGCAGTGCTCCGGGAGGGGATACGCAGTATTTT.

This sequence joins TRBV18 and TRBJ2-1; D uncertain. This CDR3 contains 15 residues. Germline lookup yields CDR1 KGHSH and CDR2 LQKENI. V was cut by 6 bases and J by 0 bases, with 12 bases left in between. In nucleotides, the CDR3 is TGTGCCAGCTCCTGGGTGGCTAGCTCCTACAATGAGCAGTTCTTC. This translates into CASSWVASSYNEQFF.

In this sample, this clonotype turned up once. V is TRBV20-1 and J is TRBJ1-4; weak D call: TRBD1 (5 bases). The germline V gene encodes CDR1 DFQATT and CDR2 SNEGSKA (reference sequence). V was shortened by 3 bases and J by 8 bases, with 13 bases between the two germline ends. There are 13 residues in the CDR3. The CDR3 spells CSASLGRGEKLFF. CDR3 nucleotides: TGCAGTGCTAGCTTAGGGAGGGGCGAAAAACTGTTTTTT.

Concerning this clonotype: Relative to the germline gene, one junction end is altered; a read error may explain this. The CDR3: CAGSSQGGEQYF. The CDR3 DNA follows: TGCGCCGGCAGCTCACAGGGCGGCGAGCAGTACTTC. The chain joins TRBV5-1 to TRBJ2-7, with D possibly being TRBD1 (6 bases). The CDR3 totals 12 residues. Germline CDR1 and CDR2: SGHRS and YFSETQ. Drawing the rest from reference TRBV5-1 and TRBJ2-7, the complete variable domain is KAGVTQTPRYLIKTRGQQVTLSCSPISGHRSVSWYQQTPGQGLQFLFEYFSETQRNKGNFPGRFSGRQFSNSRSEMNVSTLELGDSALYLCAGSSQGGEQYFGPGTRLTVT.

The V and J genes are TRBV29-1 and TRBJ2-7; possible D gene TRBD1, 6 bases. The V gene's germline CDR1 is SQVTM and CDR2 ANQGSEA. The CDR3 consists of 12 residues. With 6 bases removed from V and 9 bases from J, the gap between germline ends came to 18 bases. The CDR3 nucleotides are TGCAGCGTCTATAAGACAGGAAGCGTGCAGTACTTC. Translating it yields CSVYKTGSVQYF.

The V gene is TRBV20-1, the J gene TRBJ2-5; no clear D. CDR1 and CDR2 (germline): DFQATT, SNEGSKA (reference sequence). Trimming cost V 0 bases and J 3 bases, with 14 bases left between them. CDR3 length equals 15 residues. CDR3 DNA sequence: TGCAGTGCTAGAGATGCGGCTGGAGCAGAAGAGACCCAGTACTTC. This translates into CSARDAAGAEETQYF.

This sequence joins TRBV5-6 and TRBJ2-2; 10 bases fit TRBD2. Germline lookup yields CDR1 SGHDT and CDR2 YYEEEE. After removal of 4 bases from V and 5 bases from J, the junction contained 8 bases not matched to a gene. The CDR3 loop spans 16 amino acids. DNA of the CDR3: TGTGCCAGCAGCGGCGGAGCGGGAGGGGGGACCGGGGAGCTGTTTTTT. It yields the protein CASSGGAGGGTGELFF.

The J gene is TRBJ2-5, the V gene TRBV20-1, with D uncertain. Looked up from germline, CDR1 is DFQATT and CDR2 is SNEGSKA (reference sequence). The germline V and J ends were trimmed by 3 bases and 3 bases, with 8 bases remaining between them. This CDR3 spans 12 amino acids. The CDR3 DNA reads TGCAGTGCTAGTGGGGTAGAAGAGACCCAGTACTTC. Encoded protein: CSASGVEETQYF.

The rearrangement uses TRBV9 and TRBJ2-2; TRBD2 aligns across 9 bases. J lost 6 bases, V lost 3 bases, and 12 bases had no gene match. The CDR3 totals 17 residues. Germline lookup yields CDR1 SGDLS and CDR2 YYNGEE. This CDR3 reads CASSDLAGSFVPGELFF. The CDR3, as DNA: TGTGCCAGCAGCGACCTAGCGGGGAGCTTCGTCCCCGGGGAGCTGTTTTTT.